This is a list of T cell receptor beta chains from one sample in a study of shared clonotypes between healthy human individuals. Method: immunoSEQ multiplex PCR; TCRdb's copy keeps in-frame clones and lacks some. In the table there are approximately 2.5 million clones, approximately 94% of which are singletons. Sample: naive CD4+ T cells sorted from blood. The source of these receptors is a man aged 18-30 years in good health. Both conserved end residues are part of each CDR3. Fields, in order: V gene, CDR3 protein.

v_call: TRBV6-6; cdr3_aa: CASSYAGEGYNEQFF
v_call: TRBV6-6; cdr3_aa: CASSQTGLSYEQYF
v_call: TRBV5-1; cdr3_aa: CASSSTGTGFHEQYF
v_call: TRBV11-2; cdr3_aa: CASSLESPSYEQYF
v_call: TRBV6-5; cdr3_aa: CASRPGLGGPRQYF
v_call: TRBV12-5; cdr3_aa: CASGLVRGSYTGELFF
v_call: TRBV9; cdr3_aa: CASGREGLYEQYF
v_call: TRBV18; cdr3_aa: CASSPPGQGAYEKLFF
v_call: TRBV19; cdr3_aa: CASGTVLSNQPQHF
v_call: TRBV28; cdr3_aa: CVTGGILEQPQHF
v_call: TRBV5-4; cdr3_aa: CASSEGQTLYGYTF
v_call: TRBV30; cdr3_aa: CALLAGGETQYF
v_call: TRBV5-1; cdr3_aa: CASSVGGIVSEQFF
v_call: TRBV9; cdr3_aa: CASSVDSETQYF
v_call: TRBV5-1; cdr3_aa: CASSLAGTGEQVDNQPQHF
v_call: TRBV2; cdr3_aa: CASRAGVGAEQFF
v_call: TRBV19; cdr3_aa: CASKQGRPSSTDTQYF